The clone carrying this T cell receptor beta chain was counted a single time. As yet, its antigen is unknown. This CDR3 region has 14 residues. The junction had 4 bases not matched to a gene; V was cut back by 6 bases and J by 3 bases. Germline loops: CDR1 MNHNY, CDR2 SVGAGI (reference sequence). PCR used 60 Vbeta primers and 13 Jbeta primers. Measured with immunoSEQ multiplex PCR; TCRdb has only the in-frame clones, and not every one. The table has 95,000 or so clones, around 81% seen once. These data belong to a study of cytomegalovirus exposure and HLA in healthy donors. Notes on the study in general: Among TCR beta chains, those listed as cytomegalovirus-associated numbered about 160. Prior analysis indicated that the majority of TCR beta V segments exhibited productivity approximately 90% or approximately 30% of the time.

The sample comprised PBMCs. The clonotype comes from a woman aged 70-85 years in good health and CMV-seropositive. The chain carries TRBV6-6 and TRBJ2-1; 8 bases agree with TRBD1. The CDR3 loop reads CASREDRVYNEQFF. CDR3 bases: TGTGCCAGCAGGGAGGACAGGGTCTACAATGAGCAGTTCTTC.